The entry below describes one TCR beta chain. Its antigen is not identified. One end of the junction fails to match germline, which may point to a read error. The data were taken from a study of post-analysis software for immune sequencing data. Findings and caveats of the study: Five TRBV segments, including TRBV5-6, TRBV5-1 and TRBV20-1, were more frequent in patients than controls.

cDNA libraries of TCR beta carried unique molecular identifiers. TCRdb recomputed calls from the PCR reads with MiXCR, one row per CDR3 protein. The sample shows approximately 150,000 distinct CDR3 sequences, roughly 30% of them seen only once. Germline V lookup: CDR1 DFQATT, CDR2 SNEGSKA (reference sequence). The CDR3 spans 15 residues. This chain connects TRBV20-1 to TRBJ2-1; 11 positions agree with TRBD2. The sequence derives from a girl aged 5-17 years with multiple sclerosis. Sequenced: blood. CDR3 sequence reads: CSAVVAGGSYNAQFF. For the CDR3, the DNA is TGCAGTGCCGTCGTAGCGGGAGGGTCCTACAATGCGCAGTTCTTC.